Below, 31 T cell receptor beta chains from the same sample are listed, as sequenced in a study of spatial heterogeneity in lung cancer. Described time point: sample taken at primary tumor resection. TCRdb ran MiXCR on the 5' RACE reads and lists one entry per CDR3 protein. The sample includes about 3,500 distinct CDR3 sequences, nearly 3% of them seen just once. The sequencing here drew on normal lung tissue next to the tumor, taken at surgery. Receptors originate from a female donor with early-stage non-small cell lung cancer.

This clonotype was recorded many times. A much more abundant neighbour one base away suggests this may be a read error. CDR3 amino acids: CASSSEAGTPIGTQYF. The CDR3 DNA reads TGTGCCAGCAGCTCGGAGGCGGGGACCCCCATCGGGACGCAGTATTTT. The chain joins TRBV5-4 to TRBJ2-3, with a tentative D call TRBD2 (6 bases). The CDR3 has 16 amino acids. The V and J ends lost 3 bases and 9 bases respectively, with 23 bases between them. The germline gives CDR1 SGHNT, CDR2 YYREEE (reference sequence).

There are many counts of this clonotype. The chain recombines TRBV30 with TRBJ1-6; 7 positions match TRBD1. J gave up 6 bases and V 8 bases, and 7 bases lay outside the gene matches. The germline gives CDR1 GTSNPN, CDR2 SVGIG (reference sequence). The CDR3 has 13 amino acids. CDR3 sequence reads: CAVTGTFNSPLHF. The CDR3 DNA is TGTGCCGTGACAGGGACGTTTAATTCACCCCTCCACTTT.

The chain couples TRBV28 to TRBJ1-5; the match to TRBD1 covers 8 bases. This CDR3 is 15 amino acids long. Germline V gives CDR1 MDHEN, CDR2 SYDVKM. The V and J ends lost 7 bases and 4 bases, in that order; junction bases with no gene match: 9. CDR3 nucleotides: TGTGCCAGCACCTCGACAGGGGTCCAAAATCAGCCCCAGCATTTT. Translated: CASTSTGVQNQPQHF.

By its share, this clonotype is medium-sized. The chain uses TRBV7-2 and TRBJ1-2, with a tentative D call TRBD1 (6 bases). Trimming stripped 4 bases from V and 2 bases from J, with 17 bases between. Germline loops: CDR1 SGHTA, CDR2 FQGNSA. This CDR3 is built from 16 residues. Here the CDR3 DNA reads TGTGCCAGCAGCTCGACGACAGGACATCAAAACTATGGCTACACCTTC. The encoded protein is CASSSTTGHQNYGYTF.

This clonotype has ten or more counts. V is TRBV4-1 and J is TRBJ2-7; 7 bases are a match to TRBD1. Germline V gene sequence: CDR1 MGHRA, CDR2 YSYEKL. After removal of 0 bases from V and 0 bases from J, the junction contained 2 bases not matched to a gene. This CDR3 spans 15 amino acids. The CDR3 DNA sequence: TGCGCCAGCAGCCAAGAGTGGGACAGCTCCTACGAGCAGTACTTC. It translates to CASSQEWDSSYEQYF.

This clonotype is termed medium-sized. This chain links TRBV7-2 with TRBJ1-2; 8 bases are shared with TRBD1. V shed 1 base, J shed 8 bases, and the junction held 15 bases outside the gene matches. The CDR3 is 17 amino acids. CDR1 is SGHTA and CDR2 is FQGNSA in the germline V gene. The CDR3 sequence: CASSLGPPRQGRRGYTF. The CDR3 DNA sequence: TGTGCCAGCAGCTTAGGGCCTCCGCGACAGGGGAGACGAGGCTACACCTTC. The full variable domain, rest sourced from reference TRBV7-2 and TRBJ1-2, is GAGVSQSPSNKVTEKGKDVELRCDPISGHTALYWYRQSLGQGLEFLIYFQGNSAPDKSGLPSDRFSAERTGGSVSTLTIQRTQQEDSAVYLCASSLGPPRQGRRGYTFGSGTRLTVV.

This clonotype is deemed medium-sized. V is TRBV20-1 and J is TRBJ1-1, with D hard to call. V gave up 3 bases and J gave up 0 bases, with 8 bases separating them. This CDR3 spans 13 amino acids. Germline CDR1 is DFQATT and CDR2 is SNEGSKA (reference sequence). CDR3 nucleotide sequence: TGCAGTGCTAGTCTGGGCATGAACACTGAAGCTTTCTTT. This encodes CSASLGMNTEAFF.

This clonotype was counted many times. This chain links TRBV6-5 with TRBJ2-7, with 9 bases fitting TRBD1. J was trimmed by 5 bases and V by 6 bases; bases with no gene match: 2. Germline assignment: CDR1 MNHEY and CDR2 SVGAGI. There are 12 residues in the CDR3. CDR3 sequence: CASRHRGHEQYF. In nucleotides, the CDR3 is TGTGCCAGCAGACACAGGGGGCACGAGCAGTACTTC.

At least ten counts were recorded for this clonotype. V is TRBV3-1 and J is TRBJ2-2, with a weak D call TRBD1 (6 bases). Trimming took off 1 base at V and 6 bases at J, with 12 bases between the two ends. CDR3 length: 15 residues. Germline-derived CDR1 and CDR2 are LGHDT and YNNKEL (reference sequence). This CDR3 is CASSQAQGRAGELFF. DNA for the CDR3: TGTGCCAGCAGCCAAGCACAGGGCCGGGCCGGGGAGCTGTTTTTT.

This clonotype occurred many times. The chain recombines TRBV12-3 or TRBV12-4 with TRBJ1-5; TRBD1 matches at 7 bases. After removal of 6 bases from V and 6 bases from J, the junction contained 5 bases not matched to a gene. This CDR3 contains 13 residues. The CDR3 DNA reads as TGTGCCAGCAGAACAGGGGAAGCTCAGCCCCAGCATTTT. It is translated as CASRTGEAQPQHF.

By share of the sample, this clonotype is medium-sized. The CDR3 DNA reads TGCAGTGCCACAGGGGGCACAACTAATGAAAAACTGTTTTTT. As protein: CSATGGTTNEKLFF. V usage is TRBV20-1 and J usage is TRBJ1-4; the match to TRBD1 covers 9 bases. V was pared by 6 bases and J by 0 bases, with 2 bases of the junction left unmatched. The CDR3 extends over 14 amino acids. The germline V gene has CDR1 DFQATT and CDR2 SNEGSKA (reference sequence).

This clonotype qualifies as medium-sized. The rearrangement joins TRBV6-2 or TRBV6-3 to TRBJ1-5; no clear D gene. Trimming took off 6 bases at V and 9 bases at J, with 12 bases between the two ends. This CDR3 region has 12 residues. Germline loops: CDR1 MNHEY, CDR2 SVGEGT. The CDR3 here is CASRPPMSPQHF. CDR3 DNA sequence: TGTGCCAGCAGGCCTCCCATGTCGCCCCAGCATTTT.

This clonotype is medium-sized (0.01 to 0.1%). The V call is TRBV27, the J call TRBJ2-1, with 8 nucleotides matching TRBD2. V gave up 9 bases and J gave up 3 bases; unmatched junction bases: 19. The CDR3 spans 18 residues. Germline V gene data show CDR1 as MNHEY and CDR2 as SMNVEV (reference sequence). This CDR3 reads CARKDSYGGAFIYNEQFF. Written as DNA, the CDR3 is TGTGCCAGGAAAGACAGCTACGGGGGGGCCTTTATCTACAATGAGCAGTTCTTC.

This clonotype was seen ten or more times. V and J are TRBV4-3 and TRBJ2-7, with 7 positions matching TRBD1. Germline loops: CDR1 LGHNA, CDR2 YSLEER. The CDR3 spans 15 residues. Trimming at V came to 0 bases and at J to 0 bases, leaving 2 bases not matched to a gene. CDR3 sequence (DNA): TGCGCCAGCAGCCAAGACGGGGACAGCTCCTACGAGCAGTACTTC. This sequence encodes CASSQDGDSSYEQYF.

This chain links TRBV10-2 with TRBJ1-5, with a possible D match to TRBD1 (5 bases). V was shortened by 0 bases and J by 14 bases, with 20 bases between the two germline ends. The CDR3 is 15 amino acids. Germline-derived CDR1 and CDR2 are WSHSY and SAAADI. The CDR3: CASSESGHRNQKKHF. The CDR3 DNA is TGCGCCAGCAGTGAGTCTGGACACCGCAATCAGAAAAAGCATTTT.

This clonotype was recorded a few times. The rearrangement joins TRBV20-1 to TRBJ2-2; D tentatively reads TRBD1 or TRBD2 (7 bases each). The CDR3 runs to 16 residues. V lost 5 bases and J lost 3, with 19 bases in between. Per the germline V gene, CDR1 is DFQATT and CDR2 is SNEGSKA (reference sequence). The CDR3 coding sequence is TGCAGTGCTTCCAGGGGGGGGGGGTCTCACACCGGGGAGCTGTTTTTT. Amino acids: CSASRGGGSHTGELFF.

This clonotype showed up many times. The rearrangement links TRBV4-3 to TRBJ2-3, with 8 bases fitting TRBD2. The trim removed 1 base at V and 3 bases at J, leaving 6 bases unmatched. The CDR3 runs to 16 residues. Germline values: CDR1 LGHNA, CDR2 YSLEER. The CDR3 DNA sequence: TGCGCCAGCAGCCAAGTACGGGGGGGGGGGACAGATACGCAGTATTTT. As protein: CASSQVRGGGTDTQYF.

This clonotype has ten or more counts. The chain combines TRBV12-3 or TRBV12-4 with TRBJ1-3, with D uncertain. This CDR3 has 12 amino acids. The V gene lost 5 bases and the J gene lost 0 bases, with 2 bases spanning the gap. CDR3 residues: CASSPSGNTIYF. CDR3 sequence (DNA): TGTGCCAGCAGTCCCTCTGGAAACACCATATATTTT.

This clonotype was recorded at least ten times. The J gene is TRBJ2-7, the V gene TRBV4-3; D is undetermined. The CDR3 sequence is 15 residues long. Deletions cut 0 bases from V and 2 bases from J, with 11 bases between. The germline V gene encodes CDR1 LGHNA and CDR2 YSLEER. The CDR3 is CASSQERVHTYEQYF. The CDR3 DNA follows: TGCGCCAGCAGCCAAGAACGGGTCCACACCTACGAGCAGTACTTC.

This clonotype was seen many times. The chain has TRBV24-1 and TRBJ2-1; 10 bases agree with TRBD2. The CDR3 loop spans 15 amino acids. In germline, CDR1 is KGHDR, CDR2 SFDVKD. Trimming removed 3 bases from V and 8 bases from J; junction bases left unmatched: 6. CDR3 DNA sequence: TGTGCCACCAGTGATGTGAGCGGGGGGGCCTATGAGCAGTTCTTC. It encodes CATSDVSGGAYEQFF.

This clonotype has ten or more counts. The chain uses TRBV27 and TRBJ2-3; D unclear. The CDR3 has 15 residues. Looked up from germline, CDR1 is MNHEY and CDR2 is SMNVEV (reference sequence). Trimming took 3 bases from V and 0 from J, leaving 10 bases between them. DNA for the CDR3: TGTGCCAGCAGTTTGGTAACTACTAGCACAGATACGCAGTATTTT. Its protein is CASSLVTTSTDTQYF.

There are many counts of this clonotype. V is TRBV2 and J is TRBJ1-6, with D possibly being TRBD1 (5 bases). Germline loops: CDR1 SNHLY, CDR2 FYNNEI. This CDR3 contains 19 residues. Trimming took 7 bases from V and 0 from J, leaving 22 bases between them. CDR3 nucleotides: TGTGCCAGCAAGGCGGGACGGACCTTAATGAGCTCCTATAATTCACCCCTCCACTTT. Its protein is CASKAGRTLMSSYNSPLHF.

By share of the sample, this clonotype is medium-sized. This chain connects TRBV20-1 to TRBJ2-7; D is possibly TRBD1 (6 bases). V lost 2 bases to trimming and J lost 5 bases, with 10 bases between them. The CDR3 consists of 12 residues. Germline V CDR1 and CDR2: DFQATT, SNEGSKA (reference sequence). CDR3 DNA sequence: TGCAGTGCTAGATACAGGGTCCACGAGCAGTACTTC. Its protein product is CSARYRVHEQYF.

This clonotype is labeled as medium-sized (0.01 to 0.1%). V is TRBV19 and J is TRBJ1-1; 7 nucleotides align to TRBD1. V shed 3 bases, J shed 4 bases, and the junction held 5 bases outside the gene matches. The CDR3 has 14 amino acids. Germline lookup yields CDR1 LNHDA and CDR2 SQIVND (reference sequence). In nucleotides, the CDR3 is TGTGCCAGTAGTATGACAGGGTCAGGCACTGAAGCTTTCTTT. Translated: CASSMTGSGTEAFF.

In this sample, this clonotype turned up many times. The V gene is TRBV5-6, the J gene TRBJ1-4, with D perhaps matching TRBD1 (5 bases). Trimming pared 1 base from V and 8 bases from J, leaving 15 bases between. The CDR3 is 15 residues long. Germline assignment: CDR1 SGHDT and CDR2 YYEEEE. The CDR3 here is CASSLRTREREKLFF. DNA for the CDR3: TGTGCCAGCAGCTTGAGGACAAGGGAGAGGGAAAAACTGTTTTTT.

Ten or more counts support this clonotype. This chain links TRBV27 with TRBJ1-5, with TRBD1 matching 7 bases. The J segment lost 5 bases and the V segment lost 5 bases, leaving 9 bases of the junction unmatched. This CDR3 region has 15 residues. Germline CDR1 and CDR2: MNHEY and SMNVEV (reference sequence). This CDR3 is CASSPGGGIDQPQHF. The CDR3 DNA reads TGTGCCAGCAGTCCAGGGGGGGGTATTGATCAGCCCCAGCATTTT.

This clonotype is classed as medium-sized. The chain carries TRBV29-1 and TRBJ2-7; 9 positions agree with TRBD1. With V trimmed by 4 bases and J by 5 bases, 6 bases remained unmatched. Germline V CDR1 and CDR2: SQVTM, ANQGSEA. This CDR3 is built from 13 residues. CDR3 nucleotides: TGCAGCGTTGTTCGGACAGGGGTTGACGAGCAGTACTTC. Protein: CSVVRTGVDEQYF.

By share, this clonotype counts as medium-sized. The V call is TRBV4-1, the J call TRBJ2-2; tentative D call: TRBD2 (7 bases). CDR1 MGHRA and CDR2 YSYEKL come from the germline V gene. The ends were cut back, 4 bases at V and 8 bases at J, with 20 bases in the middle. The CDR3 runs to 16 residues. The CDR3 coding sequence is TGCGCCAGCAGCCTACAGGGAGGGGTCGGAGTTGGGGAGCTGTTTTTT. Protein sequence: CASSLQGGVGVGELFF.

This clonotype came up many times. This chain uses TRBV20-1 with TRBJ2-3; TRBD2 matches 7 bases. This CDR3 region has 13 residues. CDR1 is DFQATT and CDR2 is SNEGSKA in the germline V gene (reference sequence). The ends lost 2 bases at V and 5 bases at J; junction bases unmatched: 4. CDR3 DNA: TGCAGTGCTAGACTGGGGGGGAGAGATACGCAGTATTTT. This codes for CSARLGGRDTQYF.

This clonotype occurred many times. The V call is TRBV11-2, the J call TRBJ2-3; D is perhaps TRBD1 (6 bases). The V end was cut by 1 base, the J end by 5 bases, with 10 bases between. Germline V gene sequence: CDR1 SGHAT, CDR2 FQNNGV. The CDR3 is 14 amino acids. CDR3 residues: CASSLAGQLDTQYF. The CDR3, as DNA: TGTGCCAGCAGCTTAGCCGGACAGCTAGATACGCAGTATTTT.

In this sample, this clonotype is medium-sized (0.01 to 0.1%). The V and J genes are TRBV20-1 and TRBJ2-5, with 10 bases lining up with TRBD2. Looked up from germline, CDR1 is DFQATT and CDR2 is SNEGSKA (reference sequence). The CDR3 runs to 14 residues. V lost 6 bases and J lost 6; bases outside the gene matches: 10. CDR3 sequence reads: CSAKTGLAYQTQYF. The CDR3 coding sequence is TGCAGTGCGAAGACGGGACTAGCGTACCAGACCCAGTACTTC.